A selection of T cell receptor beta chains follows, all from one sample in a study of blood T cell repertoires in COVID-19. The data were produced by immunoSEQ multiplex PCR, yet TCRdb's version contains in-frame clones alone and is incomplete. This table has 130,000 to 150,000 clones, roughly 80% appearing once. Sequenced sample: PBMCs or T cells enriched from blood (not recorded which). These receptors came from a woman in her 40s who had recovered from COVID-19. CDR3s include the opening cysteine and the closing phenylalanine or tryptophan. The order of the fields is V gene, J gene, CDR3 protein.

TRBV9	TRBJ2-5	CASSRTGLWGETQYF
TRBV7-9	TRBJ2-3	CASSKGELATITDTQYF
TRBV9	TRBJ2-7	CASSVEQGPYEQYF
TRBV19	TRBJ1-1	CASSMRGRENTEAFF
TRBV27	TRBJ2-5	CASSLEGTGRPTQYF
TRBV7-3	TRBJ1-2	CASSPGTANYGYTF
TRBV9	TRBJ1-2	CASSPRTGDPYGYTF
TRBV19	TRBJ2-5	CASSIRGLAGAPETQYF
TRBV5-6	TRBJ2-7	CASRRSGYEQYF
TRBV30	TRBJ2-5	CAWRASTQTQYF
TRBV7-8	TRBJ1-2	CASSLEQNYGYTF
TRBV4-1	TRBJ2-6	CASSLNPRTGGIAGANVLTF
TRBV3-1/TRBV3-2	TRBJ1-2	CASSPGQGFEGYGYTF
TRBV14	TRBJ2-7	CASSQASSGRISSYEQYF
TRBV6-5	TRBJ1-3	CATRWDREGNTIYF
TRBV29-1	TRBJ2-4	CSAGDKNIQYF
TRBV27	TRBJ1-1	CASSLVGGSNTEAFF
TRBV19	TRBJ1-5	CASSISVNQPQHF
TRBV2	TRBJ2-7	CASRRTGDLPRYEQYF
TRBV3-1/TRBV3-2	TRBJ1-2	CASSPRGGRNYGYTF
TRBV9	TRBJ2-7	CASGPSPYYEQYF
TRBV9	TRBJ1-6	CASSLDPSGDSPLHF
TRBV6-5	TRBJ2-1	CASGGLAASNEQFF
TRBV18	TRBJ2-5	CASSPRGGTGETQYF
TRBV18	TRBJ1-3	CASSSGQGSSGNTIYF
TRBV18	TRBJ2-7	CASSPSSNYEQYF
TRBV12-5	TRBJ2-1	CASGLVGEGGPRDEQFF
TRBV4-1	TRBJ1-2	CASSIRQGAGTNYGYTF
TRBV30	TRBJ1-6	CAWSAGNNSPLHF
TRBV30	TRBJ2-3	CAWSRTSGSTDTQYF
TRBV30	TRBJ2-5	CAWSLVTTRQETQYF